The present T cell receptor beta chain was sequenced within a study of shared clonotypes between healthy human individuals. Original analysis: From ImmunoSEQ came sequences covering only the junction and carrying no quality scores, so filtering differed. The repertoire was sequenced with immunoSEQ multiplex PCR; TCRdb's copy has only in-frame clones and lacks some. V and J calls plus clone size are reproduced from that table; the DNA served to infer D and trimming. Among about 2.4 million clones listed, around 94% were seen once. CDR1 MNHEY and CDR2 SVGAGI come from the germline V gene. The ends were cut back, 6 bases at V and 7 bases at J, with 21 bases in the middle. CDR3 length: 15 residues. Study findings and constraints: Some clonotypes were shared by all four sorted-subset donors, while others were not shared. The non-shared ones had lower generation probabilities than the shared ones.

About this clone: Its antigen is unknown.

This sequence joins TRBV6-5 and TRBJ1-1; no clear D. Sequencing was done on a sample of naive CD4+ T cells sorted from blood. This sample's subset: CD45RA+ positively selected. This receptor was obtained from a man aged 18 to 29 in good health. CDR3 in DNA: TGTGCCAGCAGAGACCCGGGATCTATACTTTTTGAAGCTTTCTTT. Translated, it gives CASRDPGSILFEAFF.